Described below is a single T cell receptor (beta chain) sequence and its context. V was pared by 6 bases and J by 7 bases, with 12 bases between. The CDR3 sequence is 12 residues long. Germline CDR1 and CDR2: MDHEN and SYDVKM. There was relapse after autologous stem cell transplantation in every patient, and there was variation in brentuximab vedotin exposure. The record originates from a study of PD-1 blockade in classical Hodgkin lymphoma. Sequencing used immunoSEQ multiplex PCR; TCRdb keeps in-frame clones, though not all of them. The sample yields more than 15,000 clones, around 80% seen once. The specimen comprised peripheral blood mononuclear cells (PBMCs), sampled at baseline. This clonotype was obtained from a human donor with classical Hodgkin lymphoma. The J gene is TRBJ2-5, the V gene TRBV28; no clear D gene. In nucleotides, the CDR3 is TGTGCCAGCAGCCGAGAAAGGCGGACCCAGTACTTC. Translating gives CASSRERRTQYF.